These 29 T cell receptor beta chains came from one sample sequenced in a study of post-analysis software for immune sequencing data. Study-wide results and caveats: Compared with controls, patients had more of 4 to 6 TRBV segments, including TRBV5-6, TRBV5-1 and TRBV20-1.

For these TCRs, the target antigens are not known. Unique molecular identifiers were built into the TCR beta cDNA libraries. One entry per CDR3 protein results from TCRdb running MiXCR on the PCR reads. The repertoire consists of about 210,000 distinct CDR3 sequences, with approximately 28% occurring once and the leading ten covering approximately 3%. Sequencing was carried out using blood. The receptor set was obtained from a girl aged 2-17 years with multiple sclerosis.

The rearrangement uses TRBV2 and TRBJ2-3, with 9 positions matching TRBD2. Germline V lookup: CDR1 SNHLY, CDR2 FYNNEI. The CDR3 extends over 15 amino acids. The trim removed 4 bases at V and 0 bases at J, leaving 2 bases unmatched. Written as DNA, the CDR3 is TGTGCCAGCAGTGGGACTAGCGCTAGCACAGATACGCAGTATTTT. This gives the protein CASSGTSASTDTQYF.

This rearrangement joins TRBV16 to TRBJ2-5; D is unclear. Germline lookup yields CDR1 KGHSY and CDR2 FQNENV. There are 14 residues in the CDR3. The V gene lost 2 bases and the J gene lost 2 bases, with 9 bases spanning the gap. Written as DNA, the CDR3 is TGTGCCAGCAGCCAAATCGATGGACAAGAGACCCAGTACTTC. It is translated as CASSQIDGQETQYF.

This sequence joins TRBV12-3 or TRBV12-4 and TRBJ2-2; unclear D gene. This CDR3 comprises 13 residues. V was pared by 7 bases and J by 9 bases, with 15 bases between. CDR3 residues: CASTIRPGRELFF. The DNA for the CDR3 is TGTGCCAGCACCATCCGCCCGGGTCGGGAGCTGTTTTTT.

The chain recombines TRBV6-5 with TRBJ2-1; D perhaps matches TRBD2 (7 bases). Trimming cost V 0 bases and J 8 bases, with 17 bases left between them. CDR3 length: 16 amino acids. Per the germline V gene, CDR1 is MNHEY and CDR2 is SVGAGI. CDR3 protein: CASSYSRGLGADEQFF. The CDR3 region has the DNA TGTGCCAGCAGTTACTCGCGGGGGCTGGGTGCGGATGAGCAGTTCTTC.

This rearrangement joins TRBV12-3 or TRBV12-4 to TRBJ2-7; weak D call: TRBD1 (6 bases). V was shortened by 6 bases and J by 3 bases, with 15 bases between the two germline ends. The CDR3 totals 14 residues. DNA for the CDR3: TGTGCCAGCAGCTTTGGACAGAGCAGCTACGAGCAGTACTTC. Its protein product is CASSFGQSSYEQYF.

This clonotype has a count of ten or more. CDR3 loop: CASSLTAILATTSYNEQFF. CDR3 coding DNA: TGTGCCAGCAGCTTAACTGCTATTCTAGCGACTACCTCCTACAATGAGCAGTTCTTC. The chain couples TRBV7-2 to TRBJ2-1, with a tentative D call TRBD2 (6 bases). The CDR3 sequence is 19 residues long. The V gene's germline CDR1 is SGHTA and CDR2 FQGNSA. V was cut by 2 bases and J by 0 bases, with 20 bases left in between.

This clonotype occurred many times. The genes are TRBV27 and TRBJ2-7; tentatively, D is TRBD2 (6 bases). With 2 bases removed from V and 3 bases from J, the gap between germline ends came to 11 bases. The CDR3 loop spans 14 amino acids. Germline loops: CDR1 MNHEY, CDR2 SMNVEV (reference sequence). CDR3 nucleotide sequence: TGTGCCAGCAGTTTAACGCTAGCGCGCTACGAGCAGTACTTC. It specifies CASSLTLARYEQYF.

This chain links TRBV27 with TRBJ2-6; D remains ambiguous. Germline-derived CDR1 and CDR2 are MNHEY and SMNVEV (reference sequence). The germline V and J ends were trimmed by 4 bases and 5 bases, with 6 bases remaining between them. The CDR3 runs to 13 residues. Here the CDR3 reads CASSYDRANVLTF. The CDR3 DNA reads TGTGCCAGCAGTTACGACAGGGCCAACGTCCTGACTTTC.

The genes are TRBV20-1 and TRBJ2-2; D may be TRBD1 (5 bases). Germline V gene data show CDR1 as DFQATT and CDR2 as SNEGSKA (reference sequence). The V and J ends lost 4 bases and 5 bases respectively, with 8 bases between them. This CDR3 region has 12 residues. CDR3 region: CSAKGWTGELFF. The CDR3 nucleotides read TGCAGTGCTAAGGGGTGGACCGGGGAGCTGTTTTTT.

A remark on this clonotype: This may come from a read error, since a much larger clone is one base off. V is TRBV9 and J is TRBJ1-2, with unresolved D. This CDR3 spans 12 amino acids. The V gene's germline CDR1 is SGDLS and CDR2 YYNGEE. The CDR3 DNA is TGTGCCATCAGCGCGCAAAACTATGGCTACACCTTC. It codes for CAISAQNYGYTF.

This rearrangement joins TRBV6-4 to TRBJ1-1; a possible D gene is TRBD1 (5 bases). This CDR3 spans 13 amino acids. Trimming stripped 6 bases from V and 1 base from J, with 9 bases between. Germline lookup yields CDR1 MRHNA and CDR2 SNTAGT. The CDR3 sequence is CASSNDRNTEAFF. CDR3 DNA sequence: TGTGCCAGCAGCAATGACAGGAACACTGAAGCTTTCTTT.

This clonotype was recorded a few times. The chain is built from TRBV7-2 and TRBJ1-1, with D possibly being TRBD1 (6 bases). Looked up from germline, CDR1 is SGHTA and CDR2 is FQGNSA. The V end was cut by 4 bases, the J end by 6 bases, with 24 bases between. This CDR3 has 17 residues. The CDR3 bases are TGTGCCAGCAGCTCAATAAGGACAGCCCGTGGTGGATCTGAAGCTTTCTTT. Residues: CASSSIRTARGGSEAFF.

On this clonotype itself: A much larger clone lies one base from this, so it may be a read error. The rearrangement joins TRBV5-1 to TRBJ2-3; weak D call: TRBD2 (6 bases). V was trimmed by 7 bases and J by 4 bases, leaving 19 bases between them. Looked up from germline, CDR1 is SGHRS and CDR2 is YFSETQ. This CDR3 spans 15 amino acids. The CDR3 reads CASGLGDSRSDTQYF. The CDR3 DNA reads TGCGCCAGCGGCCTTGGGGACTCTCGGTCAGATACGCAGTATTTT.

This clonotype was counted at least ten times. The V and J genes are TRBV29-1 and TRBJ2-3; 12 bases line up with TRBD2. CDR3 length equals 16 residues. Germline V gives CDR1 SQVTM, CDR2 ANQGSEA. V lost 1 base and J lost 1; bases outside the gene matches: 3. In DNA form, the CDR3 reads TGCAGCGTTGAAGCCAGACTAGCGGGAGGCACAGATACGCAGTATTTT. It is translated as CSVEARLAGGTDTQYF.

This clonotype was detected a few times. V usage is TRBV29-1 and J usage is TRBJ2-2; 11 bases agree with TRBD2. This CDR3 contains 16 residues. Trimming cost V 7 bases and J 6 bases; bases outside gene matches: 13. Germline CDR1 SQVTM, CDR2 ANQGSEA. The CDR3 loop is CSARIAGGPLAGELFF. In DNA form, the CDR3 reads TGCAGCGCCCGGATAGCGGGAGGGCCTTTGGCCGGGGAGCTGTTTTTT.

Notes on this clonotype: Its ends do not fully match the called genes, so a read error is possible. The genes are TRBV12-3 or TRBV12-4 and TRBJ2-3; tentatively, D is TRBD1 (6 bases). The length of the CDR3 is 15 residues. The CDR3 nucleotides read TGTGCCAGCAGTACGCAGGGGACCAGCGCAGATACGGAGTATTTT. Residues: CASSTQGTSADTEYF.

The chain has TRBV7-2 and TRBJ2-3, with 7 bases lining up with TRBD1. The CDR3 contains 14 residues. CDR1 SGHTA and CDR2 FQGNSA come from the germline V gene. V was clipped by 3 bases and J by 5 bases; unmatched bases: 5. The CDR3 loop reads CASSFFRTGDTQYF. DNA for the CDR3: TGTGCCAGCAGCTTCTTTAGGACAGGAGATACGCAGTATTTT.

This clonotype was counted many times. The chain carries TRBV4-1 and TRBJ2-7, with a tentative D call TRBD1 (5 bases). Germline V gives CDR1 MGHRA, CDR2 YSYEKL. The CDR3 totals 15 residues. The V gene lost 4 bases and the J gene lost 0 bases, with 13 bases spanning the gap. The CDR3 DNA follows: TGCGCCAGCAGCCCAGGGAACCCTTTCTCCTACGAGCAGTACTTC. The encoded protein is CASSPGNPFSYEQYF.

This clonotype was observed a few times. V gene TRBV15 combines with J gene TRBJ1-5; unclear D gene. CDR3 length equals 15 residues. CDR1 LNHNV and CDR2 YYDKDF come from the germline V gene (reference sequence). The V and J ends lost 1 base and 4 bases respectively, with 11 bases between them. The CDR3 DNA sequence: TGTGCCACCAGCAGAGGGGTCGAGAGAAATCAGCCCCAGCATTTT. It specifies CATSRGVERNQPQHF.

CDR3 nucleotide sequence: TGCGCCAGCAGCTTGGAGGCAGGCAATCAGCCCCAGCATTTT. Amino acid sequence: CASSLEAGNQPQHF. The V and J genes are TRBV5-1 and TRBJ1-5; no clear D. Trimming removed 0 bases at V and 2 bases at J, with 6 bases between. The CDR3 sequence is 14 residues long. Germline CDR1 and CDR2: SGHRS and YFSETQ.

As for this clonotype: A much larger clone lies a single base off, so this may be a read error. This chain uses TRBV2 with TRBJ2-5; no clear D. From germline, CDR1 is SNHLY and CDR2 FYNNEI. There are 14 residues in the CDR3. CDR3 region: CANSDGQAQETQYF. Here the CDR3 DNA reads TGTGCCAACAGTGACGGGCAGGCCCAAGAGACCCAGTACTTC.

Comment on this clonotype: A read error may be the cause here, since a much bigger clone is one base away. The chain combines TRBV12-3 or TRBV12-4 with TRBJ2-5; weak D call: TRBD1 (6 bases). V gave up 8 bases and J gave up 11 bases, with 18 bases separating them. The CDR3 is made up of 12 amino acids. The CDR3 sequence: CASGQRSDEQYF. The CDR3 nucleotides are TGTGCCAGCGGACAGAGGTCGGATGAGCAGTACTTC.

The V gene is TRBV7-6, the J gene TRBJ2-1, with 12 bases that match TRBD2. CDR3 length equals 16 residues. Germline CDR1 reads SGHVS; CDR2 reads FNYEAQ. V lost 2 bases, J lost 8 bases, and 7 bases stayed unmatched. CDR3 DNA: TGTGCCAGCAGCTTATTGCTAGCGGGGGGGCAGGATGAGCAGTTCTTC. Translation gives CASSLLLAGGQDEQFF.

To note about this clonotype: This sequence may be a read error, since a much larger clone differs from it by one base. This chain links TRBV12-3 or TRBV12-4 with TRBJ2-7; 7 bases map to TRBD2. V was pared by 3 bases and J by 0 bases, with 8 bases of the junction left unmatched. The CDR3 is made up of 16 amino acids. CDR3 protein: CASSLGRAGRSYEQYF. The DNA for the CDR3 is TGTGCCAGCAGTTTGGGGCGAGCGGGACGCTCCTACGAGCAGTACTTC.

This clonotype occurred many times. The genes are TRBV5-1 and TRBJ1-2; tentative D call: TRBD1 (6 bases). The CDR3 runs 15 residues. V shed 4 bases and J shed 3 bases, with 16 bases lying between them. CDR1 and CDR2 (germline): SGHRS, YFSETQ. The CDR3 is CASSQTGRGDYGYTF. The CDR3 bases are TGCGCCAGCAGCCAAACGGGCAGGGGTGACTATGGCTACACCTTC.

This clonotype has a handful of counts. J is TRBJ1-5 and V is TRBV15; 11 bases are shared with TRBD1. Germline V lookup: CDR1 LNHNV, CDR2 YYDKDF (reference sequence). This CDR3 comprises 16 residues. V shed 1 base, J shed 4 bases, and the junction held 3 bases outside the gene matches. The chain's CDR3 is CATSRGGTGGNQPQHF. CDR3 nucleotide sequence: TGTGCCACCAGCAGAGGGGGGACAGGGGGGAATCAGCCCCAGCATTTT.

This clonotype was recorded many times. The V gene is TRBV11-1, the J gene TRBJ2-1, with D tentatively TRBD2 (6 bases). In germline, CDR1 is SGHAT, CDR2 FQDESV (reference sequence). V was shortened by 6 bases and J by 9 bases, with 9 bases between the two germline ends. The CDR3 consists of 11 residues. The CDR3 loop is CASSLAIEQFF. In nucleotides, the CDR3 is TGTGCCAGCAGTCTAGCGATTGAGCAGTTCTTC. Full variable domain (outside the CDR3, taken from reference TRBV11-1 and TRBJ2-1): EAEVAQSPRYKITEKSQAVAFWCDPISGHATLYWYRQILGQGPELLVQFQDESVVDDSQLPKDRFSAERLKGVDSTLKIQPAELGDSAMYLCASSLAIEQFFGPGTRLTVL.

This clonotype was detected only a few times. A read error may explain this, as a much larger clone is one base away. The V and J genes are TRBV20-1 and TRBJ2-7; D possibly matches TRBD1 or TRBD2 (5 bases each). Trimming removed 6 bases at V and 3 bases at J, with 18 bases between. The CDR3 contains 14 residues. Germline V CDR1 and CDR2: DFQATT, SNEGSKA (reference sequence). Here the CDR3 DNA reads TGCAGTGCCACCAGGGAGAGCGTCCACTACGAGCAGTACTTC. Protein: CSATRESVHYEQYF.

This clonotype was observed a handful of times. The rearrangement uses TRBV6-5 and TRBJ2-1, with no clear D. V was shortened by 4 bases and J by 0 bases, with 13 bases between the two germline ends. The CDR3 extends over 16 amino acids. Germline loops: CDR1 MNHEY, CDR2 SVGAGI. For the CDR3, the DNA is TGTGCCAGCAGTTCGTCAGGATACAGCTCCTACAATGAGCAGTTCTTC. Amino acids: CASSSSGYSSYNEQFF.